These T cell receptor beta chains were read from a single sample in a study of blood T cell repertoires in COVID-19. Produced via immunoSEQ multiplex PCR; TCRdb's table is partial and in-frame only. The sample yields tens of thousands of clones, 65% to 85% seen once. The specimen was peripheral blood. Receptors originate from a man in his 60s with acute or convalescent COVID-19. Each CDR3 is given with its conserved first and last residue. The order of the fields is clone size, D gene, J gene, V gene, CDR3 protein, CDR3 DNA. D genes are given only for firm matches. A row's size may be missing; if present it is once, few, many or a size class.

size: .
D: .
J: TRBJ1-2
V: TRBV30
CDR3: CAWRPRGNYGYTF
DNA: TGTGCCTGGAGGCCGCGGGGTAACTATGGCTACACCTTC

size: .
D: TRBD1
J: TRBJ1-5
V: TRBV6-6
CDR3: CASRGQFYSNQPQHF
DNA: TGTGCCAGCAGGGGACAGTTCTATAGCAATCAGCCCCAGCATTTT

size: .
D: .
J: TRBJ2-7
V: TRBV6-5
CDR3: CASSYSGDTYEQYF
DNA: TGTGCCAGCAGTTACTCCGGGGACACCTACGAGCAGTACTTC

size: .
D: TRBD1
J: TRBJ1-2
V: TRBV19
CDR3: CASSSVDRGQPNYGYTF
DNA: TGTGCCAGTAGTTCCGTGGACAGGGGGCAACCTAACTATGGCTACACCTTC

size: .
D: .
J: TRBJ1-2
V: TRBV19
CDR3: CASSIRSGESNYGYTF
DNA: TGTGCCAGTAGTATAAGGTCTGGGGAGAGTAACTATGGCTACACCTTC

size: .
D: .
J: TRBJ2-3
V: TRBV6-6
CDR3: CASSTGERTDTQYF
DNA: TGTGCCAGCAGTACCGGGGAGCGCACAGATACGCAGTATTTT

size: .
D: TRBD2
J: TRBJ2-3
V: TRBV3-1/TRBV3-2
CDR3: CASSRSGRGGPDTQYF
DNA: TGTGCCAGCAGCCGCTCTGGGCGGGGGGGCCCAGATACGCAGTATTTT

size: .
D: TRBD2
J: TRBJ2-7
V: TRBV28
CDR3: CASSLGTRSSYEQYF
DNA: TGTGCCAGCAGCCTCGGGACTAGGAGCTCCTACGAGCAGTACTTC

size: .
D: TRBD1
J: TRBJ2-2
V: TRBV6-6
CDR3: CASRGQGYTGELFF
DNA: TGTGCCAGCAGGGGACAGGGCTACACCGGGGAGCTGTTTTTT

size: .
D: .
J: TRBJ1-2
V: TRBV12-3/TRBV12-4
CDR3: CASSTPLNYGYTF
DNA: TGTGCCAGCAGTACCCCACTAAACTATGGCTACACCTTC

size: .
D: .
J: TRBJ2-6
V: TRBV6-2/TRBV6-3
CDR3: CASSYTYGANVLTF
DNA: TGTGCCAGCAGTTACACATATGGGGCCAACGTCCTGACTTTC

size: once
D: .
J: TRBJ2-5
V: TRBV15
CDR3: CATSRDRETQYF
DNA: TGTGCCACCAGCAGAGATCGAGAGACCCAGTACTTC

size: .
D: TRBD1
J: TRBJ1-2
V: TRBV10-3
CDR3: CAISTGDNYGYTF
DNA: TGTGCCATCAGTACAGGGGATAACTATGGCTACACCTTC

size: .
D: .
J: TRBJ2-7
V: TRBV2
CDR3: CASGGTVSSGPYF
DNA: TGTGCCAGCGGGGGGACAGTTTCTTCAGGTCCGTACTTC

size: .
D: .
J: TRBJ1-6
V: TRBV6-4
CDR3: CASSDSSGGANNSPLHF
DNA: TGTGCCAGCAGTGACTCGTCTGGCGGGGCTAATAATTCACCCCTCCACTTT

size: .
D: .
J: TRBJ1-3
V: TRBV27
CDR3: CASKPGGNPGNTIYF
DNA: TGTGCCAGCAAGCCAGGAGGGAACCCTGGAAACACCATATATTTT

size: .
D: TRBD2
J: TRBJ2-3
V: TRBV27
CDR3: CASRQRGGGTDTQYF
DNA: TGTGCCAGCAGGCAGCGGGGAGGGGGCACAGATACGCAGTATTTT

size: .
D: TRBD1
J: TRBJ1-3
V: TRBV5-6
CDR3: CASTKQGANTIYF
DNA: TGTGCCAGCACCAAACAGGGGGCAAACACCATATATTTT

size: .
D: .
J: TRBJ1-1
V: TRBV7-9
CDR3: CASSSWGQGNTEAFF
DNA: TGTGCCAGCAGCTCTTGGGGGCAGGGAAACACTGAAGCTTTCTTT

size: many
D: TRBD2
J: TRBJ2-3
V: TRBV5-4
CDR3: CASTITGTSGTDTQYF
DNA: TGTGCCAGCACGATTACCGGGACTAGCGGCACAGATACGCAGTATTTT

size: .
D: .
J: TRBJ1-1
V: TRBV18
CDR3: CASSPRREANTEAFF
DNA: TGTGCCAGCTCACCACGTAGAGAGGCCAACACTGAAGCTTTCTTT